These T cell receptor beta chains were read from a single sample in a study of shared clonotypes between healthy human individuals. Sequencing used immunoSEQ multiplex PCR; TCRdb keeps in-frame clones, though not all of them. The data hold about 1 million clones, with approximately 68% observed a single time. The sequencing input was memory CD4+ T cells sorted from blood. These receptors came from a young man in good health. CDR3s include the opening cysteine and the closing phenylalanine or tryptophan. The order of the fields is clone size, J gene, D gene, V gene, CDR3 DNA, CDR3 protein. A D gene is named only where the DNA matches it firmly. The listing skips clone size in some rows; elsewhere it reads once, few, many or a size class.

clone_size: NA
j_call: TRBJ2-3
d_call: NA
v_call: TRBV18
cdr3_nt: TGTGCCAGCTCACCACCGGTGGGAGATACGCAGTATTTT
cdr3_aa: CASSPPVGDTQYF

clone_size: NA
j_call: TRBJ2-1
d_call: TRBD2
v_call: TRBV5-1
cdr3_nt: TGCGCCAGCAGCGTAGAGACTAGCGGGGGGGCGTATGAGCAGTTCTTC
cdr3_aa: CASSVETSGGAYEQFF

clone_size: NA
j_call: TRBJ2-4
d_call: NA
v_call: TRBV11-3
cdr3_nt: TGTGCCAGCAGCCCCTATAGGGGATTTTTACTAGCCAAAAACATTCAGTACTTC
cdr3_aa: CASSPYRGFLLAKNIQYF

clone_size: NA
j_call: TRBJ1-2
d_call: NA
v_call: TRBV5-6
cdr3_nt: TGTGCCAGCAGCTTGGGAGGCGCAGGGCCCTATGGCTACACCTTC
cdr3_aa: CASSLGGAGPYGYTF

clone_size: NA
j_call: TRBJ2-2
d_call: TRBD2
v_call: TRBV27
cdr3_nt: TGTGCCAGCATAGGGGCTAGCGGGAGGGCCGGGGAGCTGTTTTTT
cdr3_aa: CASIGASGRAGELFF

clone_size: NA
j_call: TRBJ2-2
d_call: NA
v_call: TRBV7-7
cdr3_nt: TGTGCTAGCAGCCCCGGTCCTTACACCGGGGAGCTGTTTTTT
cdr3_aa: CASSPGPYTGELFF

clone_size: few
j_call: TRBJ2-3
d_call: NA
v_call: TRBV5-1
cdr3_nt: TGCGCCAGCAGCTTGCCCGGGTCAGATACGCAGTATTTT
cdr3_aa: CASSLPGSDTQYF

clone_size: few
j_call: TRBJ2-7
d_call: NA
v_call: TRBV6-5
cdr3_nt: TGTGCCAGCAGTTACTCAGTAGCGGCGTGGGAGCAGTACTTC
cdr3_aa: CASSYSVAAWEQYF

clone_size: once
j_call: TRBJ2-2
d_call: NA
v_call: TRBV6-5
cdr3_nt: TGTGCCAGCAGTTACTTCCCTAACACCGGGGAGCTGTTTTTT
cdr3_aa: CASSYFPNTGELFF

clone_size: NA
j_call: TRBJ2-3
d_call: NA
v_call: TRBV30
cdr3_nt: TGTGCCTGGAGTGTAGGGCGGGATACGCAGTATTTT
cdr3_aa: CAWSVGRDTQYF

clone_size: NA
j_call: TRBJ1-5
d_call: NA
v_call: TRBV11-2
cdr3_nt: TGTGCCAGCAGCGCAGCCGGGTCTAGCAATCAGCCCCAGCATTTT
cdr3_aa: CASSAAGSSNQPQHF

clone_size: NA
j_call: TRBJ1-4
d_call: TRBD1
v_call: TRBV6-4
cdr3_nt: TGTGCCAGCAGTGACCCGGACAGGGGTGCAACTAATGAAAAACTGTTTTTT
cdr3_aa: CASSDPDRGATNEKLFF

clone_size: NA
j_call: TRBJ2-2
d_call: TRBD1
v_call: TRBV18
cdr3_nt: TGTGCCAGCTCACCAGGACAGGGGTTGTTTTTT
cdr3_aa: CASSPGQGLFF

clone_size: NA
j_call: TRBJ1-3
d_call: NA
v_call: TRBV30
cdr3_nt: TGTGCCTGGACTACAGGAACTTTAAGCTCTGGAAACACCATATATTTT
cdr3_aa: CAWTTGTLSSGNTIYF

clone_size: NA
j_call: TRBJ2-7
d_call: TRBD1
v_call: TRBV29-1
cdr3_nt: TGCAGCGTTGAGGGCCAGGGGGACGAGCAGTACTTC
cdr3_aa: CSVEGQGDEQYF

clone_size: NA
j_call: TRBJ2-3
d_call: TRBD2
v_call: TRBV5-4
cdr3_nt: TGTGCCAGCAGAATCGGGACTAGCGGGGAGAGCACAGATACGCAGTATTTT
cdr3_aa: CASRIGTSGESTDTQYF

clone_size: NA
j_call: TRBJ1-5
d_call: TRBD1
v_call: TRBV6-5
cdr3_nt: TGTGCCAGCAGTCCAGGGGGCGGTACTAAGCCCCAGCATTTT
cdr3_aa: CASSPGGGTKPQHF

clone_size: NA
j_call: TRBJ1-2
d_call: NA
v_call: TRBV6-1
cdr3_nt: TGTGCCAGCAGGGAAATCGGCTACACCTTC
cdr3_aa: CASREIGYTF

clone_size: NA
j_call: TRBJ2-1
d_call: NA
v_call: TRBV2
cdr3_nt: TGTGCCAGCAGTGTAGTAGGGGGACTGGATGAGCAGTTCTTC
cdr3_aa: CASSVVGGLDEQFF

clone_size: NA
j_call: TRBJ1-1
d_call: TRBD1
v_call: TRBV6-1
cdr3_nt: TGTGCCAGCAGTGCTATAAACAGGGGGCGGACTGAAGCTTTCTTT
cdr3_aa: CASSAINRGRTEAFF

clone_size: NA
j_call: TRBJ2-3
d_call: TRBD2
v_call: TRBV7-9
cdr3_nt: TGTGCCAGCAGCTTAATCTGGACTAGCGGGGTCAGCACAGATACGCAGTATTTT
cdr3_aa: CASSLIWTSGVSTDTQYF

clone_size: NA
j_call: TRBJ2-1
d_call: NA
v_call: TRBV30
cdr3_nt: TGTGCCTGGAATAGAGGAGGAGTCAATGAGCAGTTCTTC
cdr3_aa: CAWNRGGVNEQFF

clone_size: NA
j_call: TRBJ2-3
d_call: TRBD2
v_call: TRBV5-6
cdr3_nt: TGTGCCAGCAGCTTTGATCTGTGGCTAGCGGGAGGGCCCACAGATACGCAGTATTTT
cdr3_aa: CASSFDLWLAGGPTDTQYF

clone_size: NA
j_call: TRBJ2-3
d_call: NA
v_call: TRBV6-5
cdr3_nt: TGTGCCAGCAGTTTGAGGGGAAGGGGGAGAGATACGCAGTATTTT
cdr3_aa: CASSLRGRGRDTQYF

clone_size: once
j_call: TRBJ1-6
d_call: TRBD1
v_call: TRBV10-3
cdr3_nt: TGTGCCACCAGGGACAGGGGCTTTGATTCACCCCTCCACTTT
cdr3_aa: CATRDRGFDSPLHF

clone_size: NA
j_call: TRBJ2-7
d_call: NA
v_call: TRBV5-6
cdr3_nt: TGTGCCAGCAGCCCAAGACAGCTAGTTACCTACGAGCAGTACTTC
cdr3_aa: CASSPRQLVTYEQYF

clone_size: NA
j_call: TRBJ1-2
d_call: NA
v_call: TRBV5-4
cdr3_nt: TGTGCCAGCGTGAACTCGGGACGGGGCTATGGCTACACCTTC
cdr3_aa: CASVNSGRGYGYTF

clone_size: NA
j_call: TRBJ1-1
d_call: NA
v_call: TRBV9
cdr3_nt: TGTGCCAGCAGCCCCGGGACCCTAGGCACTGAAGCTTTCTTT
cdr3_aa: CASSPGTLGTEAFF

clone_size: few
j_call: TRBJ1-6
d_call: NA
v_call: TRBV5-5
cdr3_nt: TGTGCCAGCAGCTTGAGGTACGGGCAGGGAGGTTCACCCCTCCACTTT
cdr3_aa: CASSLRYGQGGSPLHF

clone_size: once
j_call: TRBJ2-1
d_call: NA
v_call: TRBV2
cdr3_nt: TGTGCCAGCAGTGATGAGGATTTACAGTTCTTC
cdr3_aa: CASSDEDLQFF

clone_size: NA
j_call: TRBJ2-3
d_call: NA
v_call: TRBV15
cdr3_nt: TGTGCCACCAGCAGAGCGTCAGTTAGCACAGATACGCAGTATTTT
cdr3_aa: CATSRASVSTDTQYF

clone_size: NA
j_call: TRBJ2-1
d_call: TRBD2
v_call: TRBV5-4
cdr3_nt: TGTGCCAGCAGCGACCAAGCGGGGGGAAATGAGCAGTTCTTC
cdr3_aa: CASSDQAGGNEQFF

clone_size: NA
j_call: TRBJ2-2
d_call: TRBD1
v_call: TRBV10-2
cdr3_nt: TGCGCCAGCAGCAGACAGGGAACCGGGGAGCTGTTTTTT
cdr3_aa: CASSRQGTGELFF

clone_size: NA
j_call: TRBJ1-6
d_call: TRBD1
v_call: TRBV30
cdr3_nt: TGTGCCTGGAGCTCGGACAGGGTGGGATCACCCCTCCACTTT
cdr3_aa: CAWSSDRVGSPLHF

clone_size: NA
j_call: TRBJ1-4
d_call: NA
v_call: TRBV6-6
cdr3_nt: TGTGCCAGCAGTTACTCGCCCGATGAAAAACTGTTTTTT
cdr3_aa: CASSYSPDEKLFF

clone_size: NA
j_call: TRBJ2-3
d_call: TRBD2
v_call: TRBV7-2
cdr3_nt: TGTGCCAGCAGCTTAGCGCAACTAGCGGGCCTCAACCCCGGAGATACGCAGTATTTT
cdr3_aa: CASSLAQLAGLNPGDTQYF